This TCR beta chain stems from a study of T cells in Graves' hyperthyroidism and ophthalmopathy. Overall study results and limits: Stable hyperthyroidism and ophthalmopathy were separated using 13 V-J signatures.

This clonotype was detected many times. Its antigen remains unknown. Germline V gene lookup returns CDR1 SNHLY and CDR2 FYNNEI. Trimming pared 4 bases from V and 7 bases from J, leaving 14 bases between. The CDR3 spans 14 residues. TCR beta CDR3 sequences were amplified from RNA transcripts. First-round RT-PCR with HTBI primers amplified the TCR CDR3 region. TCRdb fed the multiplex PCR reads into MiXCR, producing one record per CDR3 protein. The sample lists approximately 350,000 distinct CDR3 sequences; nearly 15% were seen once. The receptor comes from a woman aged 55 to 70 with Graves' ophthalmopathy. The J gene is TRBJ2-1, the V gene TRBV2; D is perhaps TRBD2 (6 bases). Sequencing was done on a sample of blood. The CDR3 sequence: CASSVGTFQNEQFF. Written as DNA, the CDR3 is TGTGCCAGCAGTGTTGGGACTTTCCAAAATGAGCAGTTCTTC.